This TCR beta chain was retrieved from a study of OX40 agonist ivuxolimab in advanced cancers. At the level of the study: Prior therapy, whether anti-PD-1, anti-PD-L1 or anti-CTLA-4, was allowed, and roughly 44% had some.

Notes on this clone: No antigen is known for it.

General study points: Low normalized T-cell clonal expansion was also seen in some nonresponders.

Some clones are missing from TCRdb's copy, which holds only in-frame ones; the method was immunoSEQ multiplex PCR. Among just under 35,000 clones listed, roughly 90% were seen once. This CDR3 is 17 amino acids long. The germline gives CDR1 PRHDT, CDR2 FYEKMQ (reference sequence). V lost 5 bases, J lost 1 base, and 10 bases stayed unmatched. With baseline, cycle 4 day 1, and cycle 7 day 1 as timepoints, blood was sampled. Source: CD4+ or CD8+ T cells sorted from blood, taken in a trial of the OX40 agonist ivuxolimab. This chain joins TRBV13 and TRBJ1-3, with 8 bases that match TRBD1. The sequence derives from an adult with an advanced solid tumor such as melanoma, head and neck, liver or kidney cancer. The CDR3 reads CASSELRTGLSGNTIYF. The CDR3 region has the DNA TGTGCCAGCAGCGAGCTCCGGACAGGGCTTTCTGGAAACACCATATATTTT.